A selection of T cell receptor beta chains follows, all from one sample in a study of shared clonotypes between healthy human individuals. This table comes from immunoSEQ multiplex PCR, and its TCRdb copy is limited to in-frame clones, with some not included. The sample holds around 2.1 million clones, under 95% seen once. Material for sequencing was naive CD8+ T cells from PBMCs. Receptors originate from a man aged 18 to 29 in good health. Some clones in this sample may be carry-over from other donors' samples. Both conserved end residues are part of each CDR3. The D gene is left open where the match is weak. For some rows the clone size is stated as once, few or many, or as a class when expanded; others skip it.

CDR3nt,CDR3aa,d_gene,v_gene,abundance,j_gene
TGTGCCAGCAGCTTAAGCGACTCCTACGAGCAGTACTTC,CASSLSDSYEQYF,.,TRBV7-9,.,TRBJ2-7
TGTGCCAGCAGTTTCTCCCAGGGGGCGCAGGTGACCCAGTACTTC,CASSFSQGAQVTQYF,TRBD1,TRBV27,.,TRBJ2-5
TGTGCCAGCAGCGACAACCGAGGACTGGCAGATACGCAGTATTTT,CASSDNRGLADTQYF,.,TRBV9,.,TRBJ2-3
TGTGCCAGCAGCCTGGGACCCTCTGTCGACACCTTC,CASSLGPSVDTF,.,TRBV5-6,.,TRBJ1-2
TGCAGCGTTGCGGGGACAGGGTACTACGAGCAGTACTTC,CSVAGTGYYEQYF,TRBD1,TRBV29-1,.,TRBJ2-7
TGTGCCAGCAGCGTAAGGGCAGGGGATGTAGGAGTGACCTACGAGCAGTACTTC,CASSVRAGDVGVTYEQYF,.,TRBV9,.,TRBJ2-7
TGTGCCAGCAGTTTATTGCCAGGGTCAGATACGCAGTATTTT,CASSLLPGSDTQYF,.,TRBV27,.,TRBJ2-3
TGCGCCAGCAGCCAAGTCGGTGGTACCGGGGAGCTGTTTTTT,CASSQVGGTGELFF,.,TRBV4-1,.,TRBJ2-2
TGTGCCAGCAGCCTGGAGCCGAGCTCCTACAATGAGCAGTTCTTC,CASSLEPSSYNEQFF,.,TRBV7-9,.,TRBJ2-1
TGTGCCAGCAGCCCGGGGACAGAGTTTAACTATGGCTACACCTTC,CASSPGTEFNYGYTF,TRBD1,TRBV11-2,.,TRBJ1-2
TGTGCCTGGAGTTTTGGGAACTACGAGCAGTACTTC,CAWSFGNYEQYF,.,TRBV30,once,TRBJ2-7
TGTGCCTCGGAGGCCACCTCGGCCCACAATGAGCAGTTCTTC,CASEATSAHNEQFF,.,TRBV6-1,.,TRBJ2-1
TGTGCCAGCAGTTTATTTCCAGGGCAAGAGGCCCAGTACTTC,CASSLFPGQEAQYF,.,TRBV27,once,TRBJ2-5
TGTGCCAGCAGCGCCGGGGGTACCTACGAGCAGTACTTC,CASSAGGTYEQYF,.,TRBV9,.,TRBJ2-7
TGTGCCAGCAGCACCCGAGGAGGCTCAGAGACCCAGTACTTC,CASSTRGGSETQYF,.,TRBV9,.,TRBJ2-5
TGTGCCAGCAGCTTGGACAGGGGCCACGAGCAGTACTTC,CASSLDRGHEQYF,TRBD1,TRBV6-5,.,TRBJ2-7
TGTGCCTGGAGTTTTTCCCCCTACACTAAGGAGCAGTACTTC,CAWSFSPYTKEQYF,.,TRBV30,.,TRBJ2-7
TGTGCCAGCAGCTTAGGACTAGCGGGCAGACAACAAGAGACCCAGTACTTC,CASSLGLAGRQQETQYF,TRBD2,TRBV11-2,.,TRBJ2-5
TGTGCCAGCAAGCCCGGCGCAAACACTGAAGCTTTCTTT,CASKPGANTEAFF,.,TRBV28,once,TRBJ1-1
TGTGCCAGCAGTCCAATCTGGACGGCCCAAGAGACCCAGTACTTC,CASSPIWTAQETQYF,.,TRBV6-1,.,TRBJ2-5
TGTGCCAGCAGCTTCCTCCGGACATCCCCGGGGGGCTCGAACACTGAAGCTTTCTTT,CASSFLRTSPGGSNTEAFF,.,TRBV11-2,.,TRBJ1-1
TGTGCCAGCAGCCCGGACAGGGGATACTATGAGCAGTTCTTC,CASSPDRGYYEQFF,TRBD1,TRBV7-9,.,TRBJ2-1
TGTGCCAGCAGTTTTTTGAGGTTCACTGAAGCTTTCTTT,CASSFLRFTEAFF,.,TRBV27,once,TRBJ1-1
TGTGCCAGCAGCTTTATGGATGAAAAACTGTTTTTT,CASSFMDEKLFF,.,TRBV5-6,.,TRBJ1-4
TGTGCCAGTAGAAAGCGGGATGAGCAGTTCTTC,CASRKRDEQFF,.,TRBV19,.,TRBJ2-1
TGTGCCAGTTACCCGTCCCAACCCCCCTACGAGCAGTACTTC,CASYPSQPPYEQYF,.,TRBV6-1,.,TRBJ2-7
TGCAGCGTTGTGCCGGTACGTGGGGGTATCGACTACGAGCAGTACTTC,CSVVPVRGGIDYEQYF,.,TRBV29-1,.,TRBJ2-7
TGCAGCGTTGAAATTATCGACAGAGCCTACGAGCAGTACTTC,CSVEIIDRAYEQYF,.,TRBV29-1,once,TRBJ2-7
TGTGCCAGCAGCATCGGACTAGCGGCTATAACAGATACGCAGTATTTT,CASSIGLAAITDTQYF,TRBD2,TRBV9,.,TRBJ2-3
TGTGCCAGCAGCTTAACCGGTTCCCCAGGACAGGGAGAAGCCGGGGAGCTGTTTTTT,CASSLTGSPGQGEAGELFF,TRBD1,TRBV7-9,.,TRBJ2-2
TGCGCCAGCAGCCAAGATTTGGGACTCTACGAGCAGTACTTC,CASSQDLGLYEQYF,.,TRBV4-1,.,TRBJ2-7
TGTGCCAGCAGCGGGTCCCGGGCGACGGGAATGGCTTTCTTT,CASSGSRATGMAFF,.,TRBV9,.,TRBJ1-1
TGTGCCAGCAGTTTACTAGCGGGAGGGCTTAACAATGAGCAGTTCTTC,CASSLLAGGLNNEQFF,TRBD2,TRBV27,.,TRBJ2-1
TGCGCCAGCAGCCAAGATCGGGGGTACGAGCAGTACTTC,CASSQDRGYEQYF,.,TRBV4-3,.,TRBJ2-7
TGTGCCAGCCAGGGGGGAAGGACCCAGTACTTC,CASQGGRTQYF,.,TRBV11-2,.,TRBJ2-5
TGTGCCAGCAACGGACTAGCGGAGGGACAAGAGACCCAGTACTTC,CASNGLAEGQETQYF,TRBD2,TRBV2,.,TRBJ2-5
TGTGCCAGCAGTCCCGGGTCAGGGTATGGCTACACCTTC,CASSPGSGYGYTF,.,TRBV27,.,TRBJ1-2
TGTGCCAGCAGCATCTTCGGGGCCGTAAGCTCCTACGAGCAGTACTTC,CASSIFGAVSSYEQYF,.,TRBV7-2,.,TRBJ2-7
TGTGCCAGCAGTCCGACCGTCCCCTACGAGCAGTACTTC,CASSPTVPYEQYF,.,TRBV6-1,.,TRBJ2-7
TGCAGCGTTGAGATCAAGTCCCCGAACACCGGGGAGCTGTTTTTT,CSVEIKSPNTGELFF,.,TRBV29-1,once,TRBJ2-2
TGTGCCACCAGCAGAGGGGTCCGAAATGAAAAACTGTTTTTT,CATSRGVRNEKLFF,.,TRBV15,.,TRBJ1-4
TGTGCCAGCAGTTTCAACGGGAGGGCCGATGAGCAGTTCTTC,CASSFNGRADEQFF,TRBD2,TRBV27,once,TRBJ2-1
TGTGCCAGCAGTTTCAGGGAGGGGCGTCAGCCCCAGCATTTT,CASSFREGRQPQHF,.,TRBV27,.,TRBJ1-5
TGTGCCAGCAGTGGCGGGACAGGCTATGGCTACACCTTC,CASSGGTGYGYTF,TRBD1,TRBV2,once,TRBJ1-2
TGTGCCAGCACCTGGGGGATAGACTACGAGCAGTACTTC,CASTWGIDYEQYF,.,TRBV7-8,.,TRBJ2-7
TGCGCCAGCAGCCAAGGGACCGGACTAGCGGGAGTGGTGCAGTTCTTC,CASSQGTGLAGVVQFF,TRBD2,TRBV4-1,.,TRBJ2-1
TGTGCCAGGAGCGGGACTCAATCCTACAATGAGCAGTTCTTC,CARSGTQSYNEQFF,TRBD2,TRBV2,.,TRBJ2-1
TGTGCCAGCAGCCATGACAGGGTCTCTGGGGCCAACGTCCTGACTTTC,CASSHDRVSGANVLTF,TRBD1,TRBV28,.,TRBJ2-6
TGTGCCAGCATGCGAGCCCACACCGGGGAGCTGTTTTTT,CASMRAHTGELFF,.,TRBV27,.,TRBJ2-2
TGTGCCAGCAGGGCACAGGGGGCGTCGGGAGGCTACACCTTC,CASRAQGASGGYTF,TRBD1,TRBV28,few,TRBJ1-2
TGCGCCAGCAGCTGGGGACAGGGCTCCTACGAGCAGTACTTC,CASSWGQGSYEQYF,TRBD1,TRBV5-1,.,TRBJ2-7
TGTGCCAGCAGCTCTAGCGGTTGGACGGAGTACAATGAGCAGTTCTTC,CASSSSGWTEYNEQFF,TRBD2,TRBV5-4,.,TRBJ2-1
TGTGCCAGCAGTTGGACCTCCGGGACAGGCTACGAGCAGTACTTC,CASSWTSGTGYEQYF,TRBD1,TRBV28,once,TRBJ2-7
TGTGCCAGCAGTTTACAAGAGGCTTACGAGCAGTACTTC,CASSLQEAYEQYF,.,TRBV28,.,TRBJ2-7
TGTGCCAGCAGCCCCCCACCCGGCGAGCAGTACTTC,CASSPPPGEQYF,.,TRBV4-2,.,TRBJ2-7
TGTGCCAGCAGCGTAGCCCCCGACAGAGCCTACGAGCAGTACTTC,CASSVAPDRAYEQYF,.,TRBV9,.,TRBJ2-7
TGTGCCAGCAGTTTCCCGGCTAGCGGGACACTAAATGAGCAGTTCTTC,CASSFPASGTLNEQFF,TRBD2,TRBV28,once,TRBJ2-1
TGTGCCAGCAGTTTAGGTTTTCGTAATCAGCCCCAGCATTTT,CASSLGFRNQPQHF,.,TRBV27,.,TRBJ1-5
TGTGCCAGCAGTTCACAGGGACTCAACGAGCAGTACTTC,CASSSQGLNEQYF,.,TRBV6-5,.,TRBJ2-7
TGTGCCAGCAGCGAAGGTTCCAAGGGAGAGACCCAGTACTTC,CASSEGSKGETQYF,.,TRBV27,.,TRBJ2-5